Listed below are T cell receptor beta chains from one sample, sequenced in a study of shared clonotypes between healthy human individuals. Assay: immunoSEQ multiplex PCR; the TCRdb copy retains only in-frame clones and omits some. In the table there are 450,000 to 500,000 clones, approximately 82% of which are singletons. Sequencing was done on a sample of PBMCs. The receptor set was obtained from a woman between 40 and 55 years old in good health. Some clones in this sample may be carry-over from other donors' samples. CDR3s include the opening cysteine and the closing phenylalanine or tryptophan. D genes are given only for firm matches. Not all rows give a size; the values are once, few, many and, for expanded clones, a class.

clone_size d_call j_call v_call cdr3_aa cdr3_nt
- - TRBJ1-2 TRBV19 CASSYSVGAINGYTF TGTGCCAGTAGCTATTCGGTAGGGGCCATCAATGGCTACACCTTC
- TRBD2 TRBJ2-1 TRBV29-1 CSVEVPAGLISGLYNEQFF TGCAGCGTTGAAGTGCCAGCGGGATTGATTAGTGGGCTCTACAATGAGCAGTTCTTC
- TRBD2 TRBJ2-1 TRBV4-3 CASSQEGGSGLNNEQFF TGCGCCAGCAGCCAAGAGGGTGGTAGCGGGTTGAACAATGAGCAGTTCTTC
- TRBD1 TRBJ2-7 TRBV7-9 CASSLGQDTYEQYF TGTGCCAGCAGCCTCGGACAGGACACCTACGAGCAGTACTTC
- - TRBJ1-1 TRBV7-3 CASSLIGGSNTEAFF TGTGCCAGCAGCTTAATTGGCGGTTCGAACACTGAGGCTTTCTTT
few - TRBJ2-7 TRBV5-1 CASSLGQGRGHEQYF TGCGCCAGCTCCCTGGGCCAGGGTAGGGGTCACGAGCAGTACTTC
- TRBD1 TRBJ2-7 TRBV18 CASSPYRGSGSHEQYF TGTGCCAGCTCACCCTACAGGGGGAGCGGTTCCCACGAGCAGTACTTC
- TRBD1 TRBJ1-4 TRBV7-9 CASSFYRDRGDELFF TGTGCCAGCAGCTTTTACCGGGACAGGGGTGATGAACTGTTTTTT
- TRBD2 TRBJ2-3 TRBV2 CASAGLAGIRGADTQYF TGTGCCAGCGCGGGACTAGCGGGGATAAGAGGTGCAGATACGCAGTATTTT
once - TRBJ2-1 TRBV12-2 CASRSVGSDDDEQFF TGTGCAAGTCGCTCAGTTGGTAGTGACGACGATGAGCAGTTCTTC
- - TRBJ2-5 TRBV5-8 CASSLGGASQETQYF TGTGCCAGCAGCTTGGGAGGGGCTTCCCAAGAGACCCAGTACTTC
once TRBD2 TRBJ2-2 TRBV7-7 CASSLGTSVATGELFF TGTGCTAGCAGCTTGGGAACTAGCGTTGCGACCGGGGAGCTGTTTTTT
- - TRBJ2-7 TRBV28 CASSWAGFGEQYF TGTGCCAGCAGTTGGGCAGGTTTTGGGGAGCAGTACTTC
once TRBD1 TRBJ1-1 TRBV6-6 CASSSGTGVDTEAFF TGTGCCAGCAGTTCCGGGACAGGGGTCGACACTGAAGCTTTCTTT
- TRBD1 TRBJ2-2 TRBV5-1 CASSSGQGLDTGELFF TGCGCCAGCAGCTCGGGACAGGGTTTGGACACCGGGGAGCTGTTTTTT
- - TRBJ2-3 TRBV5-4 CASSLDTDTQYF TGTGCCAGCAGCTTGGACACAGATACGCAGTATTTT
- - TRBJ2-1 TRBV28 CASSLRHRSSYNEQFF TGTGCCAGCAGTTTACGACACAGAAGCTCCTACAATGAGCAGTTCTTC
- - TRBJ2-7 TRBV2 CASSERDGAFNEQYF TGTGCCAGCAGTGAACGGGACGGGGCTTTCAACGAGCAGTACTTC
- TRBD2 TRBJ2-1 TRBV27 CASTQTSGGDNEQFF TGTGCCAGCACCCAGACTAGCGGAGGGGACAATGAGCAGTTCTTC
- - TRBJ2-2 TRBV6-6 CASRILGNTGELFF TGTGCCAGCAGAATACTAGGGAACACCGGGGAGCTGTTTTTT
- - TRBJ2-6 TRBV30 CAWKLGLGANVLTF TGTGCCTGGAAATTGGGGCTTGGGGCCAACGTCCTGACTTTC
- TRBD1 TRBJ1-5 TRBV7-3 CASRPGQRDNQPQHF TGTGCCAGCAGACCGGGACAGCGGGACAATCAGCCCCAGCATTTT
- - TRBJ1-2 TRBV5-1 CASSLEAVGYGYTF TGCGCCAGCAGCTTGGAGGCAGTCGGCTATGGCTACACCTTC
few - TRBJ1-2 TRBV6-5 CASSLDSNYGYTF TGTGCCAGCAGTCTGGACAGTAACTATGGCTACACCTTC
- - TRBJ2-1 TRBV11-2 CASSLGGPGGEQFF TGTGCCAGCAGCTTAGGTGGCCCAGGAGGGGAGCAGTTCTTC
- TRBD1 TRBJ1-5 TRBV2 CASSPGGVNQPQHF TGTGCCAGCAGTCCAGGGGGGGTCAATCAGCCCCAGCATTTT
- TRBD1 TRBJ1-6 TRBV30 CAWSVIRGRMDSPLHF TGTGCCTGGAGTGTAATAAGGGGGCGCATGGATTCACCCCTCCACTTT
- - TRBJ2-1 TRBV6-5 CASSYLTGNNEQFF TGTGCCAGCAGTTACCTTACAGGGAACAATGAGCAGTTCTTC
- - TRBJ2-1 TRBV5-5 CASSLLFNYNEQFF TGTGCCAGCAGCTTACTGTTCAACTACAATGAGCAGTTCTTC
- TRBD2 TRBJ2-2 TRBV7-3 CASSPHGGSNTGELFF TGTGCCAGCAGCCCCCATGGCGGGAGTAACACCGGGGAGCTGTTTTTT
- - TRBJ2-3 TRBV29-1 CSVGGGSADTQYF TGCAGCGTTGGGGGAGGTAGTGCAGATACGCAGTATTTT
once - TRBJ1-2 TRBV6-1 CASSKDGGDYGYTF TGTGCCAGCAGTAAGGATGGGGGGGACTATGGCTACACCTTC
- TRBD1 TRBJ2-7 TRBV27 CASRTARQGYEQYF TGTGCCAGCAGAACCGCCCGACAGGGTTACGAGCAGTACTTC
- TRBD1 TRBJ2-2 TRBV9 CASSNSWDRGTGELFF TGTGCCAGCAGCAACTCTTGGGACAGAGGAACCGGGGAGCTGTTTTTT
- - TRBJ1-3 TRBV2 CASSEEQGPHSGNTIYF TGCGCCAGCAGTGAGGAGCAGGGTCCCCACTCTGGAAACACCATATATTTT
- TRBD2 TRBJ2-2 TRBV10-3 CATAASGLNTGELFF TGTGCCACGGCCGCTAGCGGACTGAACACCGGGGAGCTGTTTTTT
- - TRBJ2-2 TRBV4-2 CASSQDPVNTGELFF TGTGCCAGCAGCCAGGACCCGGTGAACACCGGGGAGCTGTTTTTT
- TRBD1 TRBJ1-5 TRBV7-8 CASSPGQGGSNQPQHF TGTGCCAGCAGCCCCGGACAGGGGGGGAGCAATCAGCCCCAGCATTTT
- TRBD1 TRBJ1-2 TRBV11-2 CASSLDVGGDGYTF TGTGCCAGCAGCTTAGATGTAGGGGGCGATGGCTACACCTTC
- - TRBJ1-2 TRBV6-1 CASSEGESFGYTF TGTGCCAGCAGTGAGGGCGAATCCTTCGGCTACACCTTC
- - TRBJ2-4 TRBV28 CASSPLRGSGNIQYF TGTGCCAGCAGTCCCTTGAGGGGTTCGGGAAACATTCAGTACTTC
- TRBD1 TRBJ2-7 TRBV6-5 CASGPGTEGYEQYF TGTGCCAGCGGACCTGGGACAGAAGGATACGAGCAGTACTTC
- TRBD1 TRBJ2-7 TRBV13 CASSQATTGDSYEQYF TGTGCCAGCAGCCAAGCGACGACAGGGGACTCCTACGAGCAGTACTTC
- - TRBJ1-1 TRBV11-2 CASSLGRGQGATEAFF TGTGCCAGCAGCTTAGGTAGAGGGCAGGGCGCCACTGAAGCTTTCTTT
once - TRBJ2-3 TRBV29-1 CSVDLTSTDTQYF TGCAGCGTTGACCTCACTAGCACAGATACGCAGTATTTT
- - TRBJ2-7 TRBV19 CASSIVAGYEQYF TGTGCCAGTAGTATAGTCGCGGGATACGAGCAGTACTTC
- - TRBJ2-7 TRBV18 CASSPDYSYEQYF TGTGCCAGCTCACCAGACTACTCCTACGAGCAGTACTTC
once - TRBJ2-7 TRBV6-6 CASSLPSYEQYF TGTGCCAGCAGTCTACCCTCCTACGAGCAGTACTTC
- TRBD1 TRBJ2-7 TRBV7-9 CASSFSPGTGSDEQYF TGTGCCAGCAGCTTCAGTCCCGGGACAGGGTCGGACGAGCAGTACTTC
- TRBD2 TRBJ2-3 TRBV29-1 CSVAQREGPDTQYF TGCAGCGTCGCCCAACGGGAGGGCCCAGATACGCAGTATTTT
once - TRBJ2-7 TRBV5-1 CASSLRQAGGNEQYF TGCGCCAGCAGCCTACGACAGGCGGGTGGCAACGAGCAGTACTTC
- - TRBJ2-1 TRBV7-3 CASSLTTTSGLRNNEQFF TGTGCCAGCAGCTTAACAACCACCAGCGGACTTAGGAACAATGAGCAGTTCTTC
few - TRBJ2-5 TRBV21-1 CASSKVGYWLAGEETQYF TGTGCCAGCAGCAAAGTGGGTTATTGGCTAGCGGGAGAAGAGACCCAGTACTTC
- TRBD1 TRBJ1-2 TRBV7-2 CASSWDGTELLGGYTF TGTGCCAGCAGCTGGGATGGGACAGAACTCCTTGGGGGCTACACCTTC
- - TRBJ2-7 TRBV7-3 CASSQTGGNDEQYF TGTGCCAGCAGCCAAACCGGAGGGAACGACGAGCAGTACTTC